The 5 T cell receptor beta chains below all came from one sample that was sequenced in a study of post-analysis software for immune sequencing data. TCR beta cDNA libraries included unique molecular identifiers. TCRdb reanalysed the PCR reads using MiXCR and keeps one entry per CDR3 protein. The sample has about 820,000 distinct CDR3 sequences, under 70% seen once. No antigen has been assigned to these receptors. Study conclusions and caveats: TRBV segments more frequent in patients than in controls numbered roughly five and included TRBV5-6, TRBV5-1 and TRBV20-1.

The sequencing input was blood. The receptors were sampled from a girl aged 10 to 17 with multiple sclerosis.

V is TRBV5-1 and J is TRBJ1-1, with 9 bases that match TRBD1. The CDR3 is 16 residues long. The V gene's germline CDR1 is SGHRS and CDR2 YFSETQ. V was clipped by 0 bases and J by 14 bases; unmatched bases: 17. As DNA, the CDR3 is TGCGCCAGCAGCTTGGATTGGACAGGGGTTGGCAATGAGCAGTTCTTT. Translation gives CASSLDWTGVGNEQFF.

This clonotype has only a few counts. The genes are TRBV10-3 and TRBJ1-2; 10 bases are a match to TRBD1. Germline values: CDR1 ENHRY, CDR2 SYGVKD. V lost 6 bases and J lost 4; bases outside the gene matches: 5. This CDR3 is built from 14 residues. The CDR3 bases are TGTGCCATCAGCCCGGGACAGGGGCTCTATGGCTACACCTTC. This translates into CAISPGQGLYGYTF.

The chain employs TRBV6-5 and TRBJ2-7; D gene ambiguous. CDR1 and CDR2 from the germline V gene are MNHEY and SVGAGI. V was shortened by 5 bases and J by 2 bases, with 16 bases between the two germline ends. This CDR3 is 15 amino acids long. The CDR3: CASSERGFGPYEQYF. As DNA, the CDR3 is TGTGCCAGCAGTGAAAGAGGCTTCGGTCCCTACGAGCAGTACTTC.

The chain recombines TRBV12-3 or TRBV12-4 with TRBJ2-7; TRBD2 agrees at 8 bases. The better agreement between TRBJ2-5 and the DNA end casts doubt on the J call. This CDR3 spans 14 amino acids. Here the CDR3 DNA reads TGTACGTGCGGACACGGGGGGGCGAGGGAGACCCAGTACTTC. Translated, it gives CTCGHGGARETQYF.

CDR3 coding DNA: TGTGCCAGCAGCTTGCAAGGAGGGGGGAGGAGCACTGAAGCTTTCTTT. Its translation: CASSLQGGGRSTEAFF. This sequence joins TRBV5-6 and TRBJ1-1; the D gene is possibly TRBD1 (6 bases). V was trimmed by 1 base and J by 4 bases, leaving 17 bases between them. The CDR3 totals 16 residues. The germline CDR1 and CDR2 sequences are SGHDT and YYEEEE.